This T cell receptor (beta chain) is from a study of blood T cell repertoires in COVID-19. As for the study in general: Sources were T cells, B-cell-depleted T cells, or PBMCs; the material itself was cDNA or gDNA.

Measured with immunoSEQ multiplex PCR; TCRdb has only the in-frame clones, and not every one. The sample holds about 140,000 clones; roughly four fifths are singletons and the top ten take about 6.4%. Material for sequencing was peripheral blood. This TCR derives from a human donor in a cohort sampled during active COVID-19.

The DNA for the CDR3 is TGTGCCAGCAGTTACGAGGGTAGCGGGGGGTACAATGAGCAGTTCTTC. It is translated as CASSYEGSGGYNEQFF. The chain links TRBV6-2 or TRBV6-3 to TRBJ2-1; 10 bases are shared with TRBD2. Germline V gene data show CDR1 as MNHEY and CDR2 as SVGEGT. The J segment lost 4 bases and the V segment lost 2 bases, leaving 5 bases of the junction unmatched. The CDR3 sequence is 16 residues long.